The clone carrying this T cell receptor (beta chain) was detected once. These data come from a study of blood T cell repertoires in COVID-19. Study in general: From T cells, B-cell-depleted T cells, or PBMCs came the material, which was cDNA or gDNA.

Libraries were prepared by immunoSEQ multiplex PCR; TCRdb keeps only in-frame clonotypes and omits some of them. This table holds approximately 350,000 clones, roughly 84% found once. Participants came from 20 to 25 US areas, aged about 18 to 89 years. Cohort assignment relied on participant-reported clinical history. Recovery meant two consecutive negative NP/OP PCR tests, professional clearance, or resolved symptoms. The CDR3 extends over 15 amino acids. V trimming: 4 bases; J trimming: 7 bases; junction bases outside the gene matches: 7. Per germline, CDR1 SGHAT and CDR2 FQNNGV. This receptor was taken from a woman in her thirties who had recovered from COVID-19. The chain uses TRBV11-2 and TRBJ2-2; TRBD2 aligns across 9 bases. Sequencing was performed on PBMCs or T cells enriched from blood (not recorded which). The CDR3 region has the DNA TGTGCCAGCAGCTATATTGGGACTAGCAGCGGGGAGCTGTTTTTT. This encodes CASSYIGTSSGELFF.